This TCR beta chain was recovered during a study of beta chain features in type 1 diabetes. V shed 6 bases and J shed 6 bases, with 15 bases lying between them. CDR3 size: 14 residues. CDR1 MDHEN and CDR2 SYDVKM come from the germline V gene. Study-wide points: Patients with type 1 diabetes showed fewer VDJ junction insertions and more deletions. Researchers reported that naive, central memory and Treg TCRB repertoires appeared more similar in patients than in healthy donors. Type 1 diabetes patients had moderately but significantly shorter TCRB CDR3s in all four CD4+ subsets.

On this clone: Antigen specificity is unknown.

Every bit of the isolated RNA underwent reverse transcription, so sequencing read expressed TCRB transcripts. About 3.57 million reads, on average, came from each naive, central memory and regulatory T cell sample. Assay used: immunoSEQ multiplex PCR; TCRdb lists only in-frame clones, some missing. This sample carries about 190,000 clones, 6.5% to 9.5% of them seen once, and the ten largest clones take about 0.95%. A single heparinised blood sample, averaging around 110 mL, was obtained per donor. The receptor was derived from a woman between 40 and 50 years old with type 1 diabetes. The sequencing input was central memory CD4+ T cells from blood. The gene calls are TRBV28 and TRBJ1-5; D may be TRBD1 (5 bases). The CDR3: CASRLGGVIQPQHF. The CDR3 region has the DNA TGTGCCAGCAGGCTGGGGGGAGTGATTCAGCCCCAGCATTTT. The full variable domain, in which reference TRBV28 and TRBJ1-5 provide the parts outside the CDR3, is DVKVTQSSRYLVKRTGEKVFLECVQDMDHENMFWYRQDPGLGLRLIYFSYDVKMKEKGDIPEGYSVSREKKERFSLILESASTNQTSMYLCASRLGGVIQPQHFGDGTRLSIL.